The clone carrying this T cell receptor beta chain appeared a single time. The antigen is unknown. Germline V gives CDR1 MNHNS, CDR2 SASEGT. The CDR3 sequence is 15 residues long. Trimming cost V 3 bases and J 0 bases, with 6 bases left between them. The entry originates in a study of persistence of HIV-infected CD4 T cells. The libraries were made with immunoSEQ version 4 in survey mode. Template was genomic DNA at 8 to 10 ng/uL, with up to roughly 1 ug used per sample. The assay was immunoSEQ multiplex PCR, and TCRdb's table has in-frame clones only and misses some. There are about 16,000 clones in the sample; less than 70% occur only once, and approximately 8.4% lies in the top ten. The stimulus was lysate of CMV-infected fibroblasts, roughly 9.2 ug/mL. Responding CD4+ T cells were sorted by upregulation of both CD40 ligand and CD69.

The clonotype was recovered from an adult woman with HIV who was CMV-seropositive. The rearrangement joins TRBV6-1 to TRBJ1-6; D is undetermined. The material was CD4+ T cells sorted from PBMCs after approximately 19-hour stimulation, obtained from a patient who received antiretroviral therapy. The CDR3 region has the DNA TGTGCCAGCAGTGACGGGAGCTCCTATAATTCACCCCTCCACTTT. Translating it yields CASSDGSSYNSPLHF.